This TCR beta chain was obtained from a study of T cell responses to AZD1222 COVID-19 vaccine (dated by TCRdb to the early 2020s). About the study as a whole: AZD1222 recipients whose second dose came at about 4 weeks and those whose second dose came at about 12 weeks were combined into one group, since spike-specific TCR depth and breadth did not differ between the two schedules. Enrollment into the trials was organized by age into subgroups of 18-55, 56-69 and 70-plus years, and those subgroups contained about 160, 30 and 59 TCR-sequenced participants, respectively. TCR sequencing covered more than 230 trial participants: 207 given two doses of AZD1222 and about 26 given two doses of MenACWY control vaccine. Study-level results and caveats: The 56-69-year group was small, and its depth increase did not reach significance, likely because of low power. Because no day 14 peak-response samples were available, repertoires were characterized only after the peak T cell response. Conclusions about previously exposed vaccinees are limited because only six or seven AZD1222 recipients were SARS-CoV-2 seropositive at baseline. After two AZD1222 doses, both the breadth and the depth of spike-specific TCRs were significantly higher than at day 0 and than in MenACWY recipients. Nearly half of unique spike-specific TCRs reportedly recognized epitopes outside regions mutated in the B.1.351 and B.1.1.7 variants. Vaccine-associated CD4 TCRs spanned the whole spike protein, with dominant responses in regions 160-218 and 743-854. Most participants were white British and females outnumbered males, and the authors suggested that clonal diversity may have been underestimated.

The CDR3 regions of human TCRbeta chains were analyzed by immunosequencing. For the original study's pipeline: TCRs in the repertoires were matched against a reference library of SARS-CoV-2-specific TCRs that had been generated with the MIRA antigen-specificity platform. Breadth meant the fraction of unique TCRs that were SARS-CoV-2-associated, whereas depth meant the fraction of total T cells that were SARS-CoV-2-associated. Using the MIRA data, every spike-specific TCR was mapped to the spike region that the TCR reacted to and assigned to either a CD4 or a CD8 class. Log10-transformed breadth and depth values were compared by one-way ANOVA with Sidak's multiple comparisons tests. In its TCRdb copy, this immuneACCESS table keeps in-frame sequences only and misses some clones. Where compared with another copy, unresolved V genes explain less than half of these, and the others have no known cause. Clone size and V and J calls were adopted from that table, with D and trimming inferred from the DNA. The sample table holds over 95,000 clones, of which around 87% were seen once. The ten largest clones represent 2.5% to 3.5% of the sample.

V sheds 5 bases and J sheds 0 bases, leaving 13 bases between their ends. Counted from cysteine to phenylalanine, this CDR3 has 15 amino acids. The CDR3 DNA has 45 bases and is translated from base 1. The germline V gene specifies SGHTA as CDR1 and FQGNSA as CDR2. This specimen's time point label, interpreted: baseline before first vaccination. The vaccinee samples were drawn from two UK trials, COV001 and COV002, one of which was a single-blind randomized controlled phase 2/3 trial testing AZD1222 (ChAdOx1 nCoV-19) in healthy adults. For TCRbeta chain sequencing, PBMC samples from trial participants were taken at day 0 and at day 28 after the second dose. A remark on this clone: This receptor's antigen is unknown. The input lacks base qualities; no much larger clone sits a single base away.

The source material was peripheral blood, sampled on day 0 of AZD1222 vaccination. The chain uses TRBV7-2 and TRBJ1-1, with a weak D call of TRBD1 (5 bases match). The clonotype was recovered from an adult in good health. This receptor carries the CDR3 CASSPISGLNTEAFF. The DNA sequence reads TGTGCCAGCAGCCCCATTTCAGGGCTGAACACTGAAGCTTTCTTT.